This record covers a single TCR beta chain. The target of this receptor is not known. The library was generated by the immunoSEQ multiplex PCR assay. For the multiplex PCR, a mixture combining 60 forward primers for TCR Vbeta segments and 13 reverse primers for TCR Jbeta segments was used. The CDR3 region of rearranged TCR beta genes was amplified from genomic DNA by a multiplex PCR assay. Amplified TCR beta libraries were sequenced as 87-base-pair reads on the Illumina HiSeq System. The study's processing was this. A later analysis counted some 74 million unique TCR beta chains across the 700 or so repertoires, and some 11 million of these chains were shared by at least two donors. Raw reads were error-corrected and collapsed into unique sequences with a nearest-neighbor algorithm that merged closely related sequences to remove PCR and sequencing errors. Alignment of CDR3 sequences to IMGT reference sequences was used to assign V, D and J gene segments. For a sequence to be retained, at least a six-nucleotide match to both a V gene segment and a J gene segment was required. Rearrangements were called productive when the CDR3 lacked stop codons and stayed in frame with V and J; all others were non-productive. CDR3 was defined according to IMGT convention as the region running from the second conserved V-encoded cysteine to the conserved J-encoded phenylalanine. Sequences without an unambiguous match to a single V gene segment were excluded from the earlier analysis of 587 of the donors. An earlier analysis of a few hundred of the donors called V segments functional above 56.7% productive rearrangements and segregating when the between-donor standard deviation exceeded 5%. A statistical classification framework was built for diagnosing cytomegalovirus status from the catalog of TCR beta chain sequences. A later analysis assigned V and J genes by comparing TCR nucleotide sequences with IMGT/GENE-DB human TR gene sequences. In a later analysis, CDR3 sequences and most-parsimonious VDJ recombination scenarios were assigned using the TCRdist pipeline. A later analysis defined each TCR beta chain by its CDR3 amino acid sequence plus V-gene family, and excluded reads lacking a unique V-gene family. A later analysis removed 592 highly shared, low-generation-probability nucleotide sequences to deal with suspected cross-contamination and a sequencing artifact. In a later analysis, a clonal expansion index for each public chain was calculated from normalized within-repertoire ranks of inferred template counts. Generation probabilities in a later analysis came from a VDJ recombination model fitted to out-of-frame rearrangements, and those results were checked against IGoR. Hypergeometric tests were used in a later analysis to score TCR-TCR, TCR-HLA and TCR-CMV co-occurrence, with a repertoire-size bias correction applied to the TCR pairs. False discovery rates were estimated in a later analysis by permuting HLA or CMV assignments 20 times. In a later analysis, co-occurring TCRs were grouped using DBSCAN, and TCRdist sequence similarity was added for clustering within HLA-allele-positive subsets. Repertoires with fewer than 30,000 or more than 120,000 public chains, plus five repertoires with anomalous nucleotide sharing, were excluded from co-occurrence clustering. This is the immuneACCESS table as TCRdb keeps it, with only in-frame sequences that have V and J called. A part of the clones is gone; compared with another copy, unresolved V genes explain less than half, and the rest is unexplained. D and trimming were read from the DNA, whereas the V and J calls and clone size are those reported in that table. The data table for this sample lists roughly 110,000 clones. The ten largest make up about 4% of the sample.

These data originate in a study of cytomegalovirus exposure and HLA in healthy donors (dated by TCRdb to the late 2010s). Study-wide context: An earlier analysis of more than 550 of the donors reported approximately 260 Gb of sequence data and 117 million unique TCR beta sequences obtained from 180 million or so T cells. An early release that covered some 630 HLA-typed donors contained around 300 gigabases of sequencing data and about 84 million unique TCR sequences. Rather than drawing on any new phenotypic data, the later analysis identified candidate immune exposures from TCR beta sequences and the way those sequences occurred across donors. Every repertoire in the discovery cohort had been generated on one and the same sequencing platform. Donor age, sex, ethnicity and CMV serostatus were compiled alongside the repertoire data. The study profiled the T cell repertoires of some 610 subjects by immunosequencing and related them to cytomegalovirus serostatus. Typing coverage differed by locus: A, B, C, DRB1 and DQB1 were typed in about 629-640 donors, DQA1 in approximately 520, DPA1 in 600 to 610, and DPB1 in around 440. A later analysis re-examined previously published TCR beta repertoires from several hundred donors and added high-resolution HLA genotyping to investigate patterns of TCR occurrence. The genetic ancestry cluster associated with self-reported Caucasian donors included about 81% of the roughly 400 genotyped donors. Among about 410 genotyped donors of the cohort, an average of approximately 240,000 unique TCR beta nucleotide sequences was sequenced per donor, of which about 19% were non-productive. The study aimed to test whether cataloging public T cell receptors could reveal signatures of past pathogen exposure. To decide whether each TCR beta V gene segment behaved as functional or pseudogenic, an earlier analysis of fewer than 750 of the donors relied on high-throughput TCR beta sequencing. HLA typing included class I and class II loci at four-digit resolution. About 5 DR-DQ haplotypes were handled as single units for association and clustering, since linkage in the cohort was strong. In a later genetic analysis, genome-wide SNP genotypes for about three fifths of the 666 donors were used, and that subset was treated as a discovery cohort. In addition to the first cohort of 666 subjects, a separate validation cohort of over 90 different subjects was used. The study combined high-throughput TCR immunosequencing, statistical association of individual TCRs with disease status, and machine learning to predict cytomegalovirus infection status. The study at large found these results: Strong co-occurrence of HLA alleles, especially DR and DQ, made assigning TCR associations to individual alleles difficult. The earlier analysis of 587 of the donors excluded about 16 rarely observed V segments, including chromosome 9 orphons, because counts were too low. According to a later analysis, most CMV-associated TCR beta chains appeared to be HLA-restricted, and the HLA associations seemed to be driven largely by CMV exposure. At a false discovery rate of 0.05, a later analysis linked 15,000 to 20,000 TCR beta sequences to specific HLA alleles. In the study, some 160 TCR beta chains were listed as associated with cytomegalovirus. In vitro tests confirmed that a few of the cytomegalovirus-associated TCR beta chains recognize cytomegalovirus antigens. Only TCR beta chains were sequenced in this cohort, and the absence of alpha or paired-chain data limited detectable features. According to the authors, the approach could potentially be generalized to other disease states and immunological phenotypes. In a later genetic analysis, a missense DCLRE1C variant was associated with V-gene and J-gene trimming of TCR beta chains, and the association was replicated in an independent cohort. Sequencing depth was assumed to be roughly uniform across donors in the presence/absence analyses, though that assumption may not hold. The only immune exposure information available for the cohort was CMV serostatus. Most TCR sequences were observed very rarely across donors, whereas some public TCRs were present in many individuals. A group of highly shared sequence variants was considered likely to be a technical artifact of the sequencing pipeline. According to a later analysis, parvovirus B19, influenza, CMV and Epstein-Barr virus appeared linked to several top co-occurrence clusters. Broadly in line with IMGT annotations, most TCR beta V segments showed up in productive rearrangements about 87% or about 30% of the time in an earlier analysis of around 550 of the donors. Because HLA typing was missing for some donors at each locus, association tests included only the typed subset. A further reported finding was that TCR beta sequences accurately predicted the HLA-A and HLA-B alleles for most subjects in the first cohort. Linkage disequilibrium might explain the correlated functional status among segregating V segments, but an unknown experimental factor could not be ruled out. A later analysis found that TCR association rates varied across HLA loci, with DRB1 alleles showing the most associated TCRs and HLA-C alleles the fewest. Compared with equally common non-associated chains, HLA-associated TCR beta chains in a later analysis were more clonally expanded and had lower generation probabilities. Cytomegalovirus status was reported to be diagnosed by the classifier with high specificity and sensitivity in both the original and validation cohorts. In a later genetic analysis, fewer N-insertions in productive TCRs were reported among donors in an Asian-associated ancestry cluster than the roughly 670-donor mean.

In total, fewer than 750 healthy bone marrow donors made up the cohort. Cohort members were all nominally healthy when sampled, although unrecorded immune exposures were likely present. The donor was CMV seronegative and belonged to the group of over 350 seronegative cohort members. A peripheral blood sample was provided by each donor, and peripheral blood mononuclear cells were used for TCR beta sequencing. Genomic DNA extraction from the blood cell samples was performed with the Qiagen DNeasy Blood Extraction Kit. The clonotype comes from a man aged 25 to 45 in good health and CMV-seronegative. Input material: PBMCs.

The CDR3 loop reads CASRATSGTGGTGELFF. The DNA sequence is as follows: TGTGCCAGCAGGGCTACATCCGGGACAGGGGGTACCGGGGAGCTGTTTTTT. Recombination connected TRBV27 to TRBJ2-2; 11 junctional bases match TRBD1. CDR1 and CDR2 are read off the germline V gene (reference sequence) as MNHEY and SMNVEV. V and J are trimmed by 6 bases and 5 bases, and the gene matches miss 11 bases of the junction. The CDR3 starts with the cysteine, ends with the phenylalanine, and has 17 residues. This entry keeps only the CDR3 DNA: 51 bases, framed from base 1.